This T cell receptor beta chain was retrieved from a study of cytomegalovirus exposure and HLA in healthy donors. Study-level information: Samples from HLA-typed donors yielded about 86 million unique TCRs in an early data release.

J gave up 4 bases and V 1 base, and 8 bases lay outside the gene matches. This CDR3 has 16 amino acids. Germline V gene sequence: CDR1 SGHVS, CDR2 FQNEAQ. The PCR was carried out with 60 Vbeta primers and 13 Jbeta primers. Only in-frame clones appear in the TCRdb table, and some are missing; sequencing was by immunoSEQ multiplex PCR. Of about 170,000 clones in the sample, roughly two thirds were seen once. The genes are TRBV7-8 and TRBJ2-7; 9 bases agree with TRBD1. The receptor comes from a woman aged 18-29 years in good health and CMV-seropositive. Material: PBMCs. CDR3 sequence: CASSLERTGAEYEQYF. CDR3 in DNA: TGTGCCAGCAGCTTAGAACGGACAGGGGCCGAATACGAGCAGTACTTC.